The 22 T cell receptor beta chains below all came from one sample that was sequenced in a study of T cell repertoires in cytomegalovirus infection. MiXCR, applied by TCRdb to the reads, yields one record per CDR3 protein. The table shows roughly 600,000 distinct CDR3 sequences, with less than 25% occurring only once. The sequencing sample was made of CD8+ T cells from PBMCs. All receptors come from a human donor in good health (CMV status not recorded). Some clones in this sample may be carry-over from other donors' samples.

The genes are TRBV5-5 and TRBJ2-7; no reliable D call. Germline assignment: CDR1 SGHKS and CDR2 YYEKEE (reference sequence). V lost 5 bases to trimming and J lost 2 bases, with 11 bases between them. This CDR3 is 13 amino acids long. The CDR3 loop reads CASSLRTAYEQYV. The CDR3 bases are TGTGCCAGCAGTTTAAGAACAGCCTACGAGCAGTACGTC.

This chain uses TRBV11-2 with TRBJ1-3; 11 nucleotides align to TRBD1. V shed 0 bases, J shed 4 bases, and the junction held 8 bases outside the gene matches. This CDR3 region has 18 residues. Germline CDR1 SGHAT, CDR2 FQNNGV. Written as DNA, the CDR3 is TGTGCCAGCAGCTTAGACCGCGGCGGGACAGGGGGAGGAAACACCATATATTTT. It yields the protein CASSLDRGGTGGGNTIYF.

At least ten counts were recorded for this clonotype. DNA for the CDR3: TGTGCCAGCAGTTCAGAGGGGGGGCAGCCCCAGCATTTT. This translates into CASSSEGGQPQHF. The chain couples TRBV7-2 to TRBJ1-5, with a possible D match to TRBD1 (6 bases). The length of the CDR3 is 13 residues. Germline lookup yields CDR1 SGHTA and CDR2 FQGNSA. The V end lost 6 bases, the J end lost 7 bases, and 13 bases lay between the germline ends.

The rearrangement uses TRBV28 and TRBJ2-7; 7 bases are a match to TRBD1. This CDR3 is built from 16 residues. Trimming took 5 bases from V and 2 from J; bases not matched to a gene: 12. Per germline, CDR1 MDHEN and CDR2 SYDVKM. CDR3 in amino acids: CASSPADRETPYEQYV. The CDR3 region has the DNA TGTGCCAGCAGTCCAGCCGACAGGGAAACCCCCTACGAGCAGTACGTC.

This sequence joins TRBV10-3 and TRBJ2-1; TRBD2 might be the D (6 bases). The V and J ends lost 3 bases and 8 bases respectively, with 14 bases between them. The CDR3 extends over 14 amino acids. Germline CDR1 and CDR2: ENHRY and SYGVKD. The CDR3 sequence: CAISDRGTFHEQFF. CDR3 DNA: TGTGCCATCAGTGACCGCGGGACCTTCCATGAGCAGTTCTTC.

This chain joins TRBV11-2 and TRBJ2-7; D is uncertain. This CDR3 spans 16 amino acids. The germline gives CDR1 SGHAT, CDR2 FQNNGV. V gave up 2 bases and J gave up 2 bases, with 16 bases separating them. The CDR3 DNA reads as TGTGCCAGCAGCTTATGGGCGCCGATCTGGGCCTACGAGCAGTACTTC. Translated: CASSLWAPIWAYEQYF. Full variable domain (remainder filled in from reference TRBV11-2 and TRBJ2-7): EAGVAQSPRYKIIEKRQSVAFWCNPISGHATLYWYQQILGQGPKLLIQFQNNGVVDDSQLPKDRFSAERLKGVDSTLKIQPAKLEDSAVYLCASSLWAPIWAYEQYFGPGTRLTVT.

The chain recombines TRBV20-1 with TRBJ2-3; no firm D call. V was trimmed by 6 bases and J by 1 base, leaving 17 bases between them. The CDR3 runs to 15 residues. The germline gives CDR1 DFQATT, CDR2 SNEGSKA (reference sequence). CDR3 nucleotide sequence: TGCAGTGCCGGCGAGACTCCCTGGGGCACAGATACGCAGTATTTT. Protein: CSAGETPWGTDTQYF.

This clonotype was found many times. The gene calls are TRBV6-2 or TRBV6-3 and TRBJ2-7; TRBD2 is a possible D gene (5 bases). The V and J ends lost 0 bases and 6 bases respectively, with 9 bases between them. Looked up from germline, CDR1 is MNHEY and CDR2 is SVGEGT. There are 13 residues in the CDR3. CDR3 protein: CASSYSRGSEQYV. For the CDR3, the DNA is TGTGCCAGCAGTTACTCGAGAGGGAGCGAGCAGTACGTC.

This clonotype appeared many times. V usage is TRBV7-8 and J usage is TRBJ2-3; D is uncertain. This CDR3 comprises 13 residues. The V and J ends lost 4 bases and 4 bases respectively, with 9 bases between them. Germline values: CDR1 SGHVS, CDR2 FQNEAQ. Here the CDR3 reads CASSSQTPDTQYF. For the CDR3, the DNA is TGTGCCAGCAGCTCCCAGACTCCAGATACGCAGTATTTT.

Comment on this clonotype: A much larger clone differs from this one at a single base, so this may be a read error. The rearrangement uses TRBV28 and TRBJ2-3; no reliable D call. From germline, CDR1 is MDHEN and CDR2 SYDVKM. The CDR3 is made up of 14 amino acids. The V gene lost 5 bases and the J gene lost 3 bases, with 12 bases spanning the gap. Here the CDR3 DNA reads TGTGCCAGCAGTAACGACATGGGTACAGATACGCAGTATTTT. The encoded protein is CASSNDMGTDTQYF.

As to this clonotype: A much larger clone differs from this one at a single base, so this may be a read error. The chain carries TRBV7-9 and TRBJ1-1, with 8 bases fitting TRBD1. The CDR3 consists of 15 residues. Germline V lookup: CDR1 SEHNR, CDR2 FQNEAQ (reference sequence). Trimming removed 1 base from V and 3 bases from J; junction bases left unmatched: 4. The CDR3 DNA sequence: TGTGCCAGCAGCTTAGTGGTGACAGGGGACACTGAAGCTTTCTTT. It is translated as CASSLVVTGDTEAFF.

This clonotype was found many times. This chain uses TRBV7-2 with TRBJ2-1; D remains unclear. Per germline, CDR1 SGHTA and CDR2 FQGNSA. Between the trimmed V and J ends, which lost 2 bases and 8 bases, there was a span of 7 bases. CDR3 length: 12 amino acids. The CDR3 DNA sequence: TGTGCCAGCAGCTTAATGGGGTATGAGCAGTTCTTC. It is translated as CASSLMGYEQFF.

This chain joins TRBV29-1 and TRBJ2-7; D is possibly TRBD1 (7 bases). The CDR3 covers 16 residues. CDR1 and CDR2 (germline): SQVTM, ANQGSEA. V lost 6 bases, J lost 2 bases, and 23 bases lay in between. CDR3 sequence: CSVGGAWHRGAYEQYV. CDR3 nucleotide sequence: TGCAGCGTCGGAGGGGCATGGCACAGGGGAGCCTACGAGCAGTACGTC.

The V call is TRBV4-1, the J call TRBJ1-1, with a possible D match to TRBD1 (6 bases). The CDR3 spans 15 residues. Trimming shortened V by 0 bases and J by 3 bases, and 11 bases separated the two germline ends. Per germline, CDR1 MGHRA and CDR2 YSYEKL. DNA for the CDR3: TGCGCCAGCAGCCAAGAAGGGGGGGCGGACACTGAAGCTTTCTTT. Translating gives CASSQEGGADTEAFF.

This chain joins TRBV7-9 and TRBJ1-5, with D maybe TRBD1 (5 bases). The germline V gene has CDR1 SEHNR and CDR2 FQNEAQ (reference sequence). The V end lost 4 bases, the J end lost 5 bases, and 12 bases lay between the germline ends. The CDR3 loop spans 14 amino acids. CDR3 DNA: TGTGCCAGCAGCTCCTCGGGGGGGTATCAGCCCCAGCATTTT. It yields the protein CASSSSGGYQPQHF.

There are a few counts of this clonotype. The DNA for the CDR3 is TGTGCCAGCAAACGCGGGGGGGCCAAAGAGACCCAGTACTTC. It codes for CASKRGGAKETQYF. This rearrangement joins TRBV12-3 or TRBV12-4 to TRBJ2-5, with TRBD2 matching over 9 bases. CDR3 length: 14 residues. V shed 7 bases and J 3 bases; nucleotides not matched to a gene: 6.

This clonotype came up many times. The rearrangement links TRBV2 to TRBJ2-3; 15 bases are shared with TRBD2. The CDR3 length is 17 residues. CDR1 and CDR2 from the germline V gene are SNHLY and FYNNEI. The V and J ends lost 7 bases and 4 bases, in that order; junction bases with no gene match: 9. The CDR3 reads CASIPGLAGGNSDTQYF. In DNA, the CDR3 is TGTGCCAGCATACCGGGACTAGCGGGGGGAAATTCAGATACGCAGTATTTT.

This chain links TRBV5-6 with TRBJ2-3; D is uncertain. The V gene's germline CDR1 is SGHDT and CDR2 YYEEEE. The CDR3 runs 14 residues. The V gene lost 1 base and the J gene lost 3 bases, with 9 bases spanning the gap. CDR3 residues: CASSLRYRTDTQYF. The CDR3 nucleotides are TGTGCCAGCAGCTTGAGGTATAGAACAGATACGCAGTATTTT.

The chain links TRBV4-3 to TRBJ2-7; no reliable D call. V lost 4 bases and J 1 base, leaving 14 bases between the germline ends. Germline V CDR1 and CDR2: LGHNA, YSLEER. The CDR3 totals 15 residues. The CDR3 DNA sequence: TGCGCCAGCAGCCGGAAGACACGGAAATCCTACGAGCAGTACGTC. Encoded protein: CASSRKTRKSYEQYV.

The J gene is TRBJ1-1, the V gene TRBV2, with D uncertain. The CDR3 runs to 12 residues. Looked up from germline, CDR1 is SNHLY and CDR2 is FYNNEI. Between the trimmed V and J ends, which lost 4 bases and 6 bases, there was a span of 9 bases. The CDR3 spells CASSVLVSEAFF. Written as DNA, the CDR3 is TGTGCCAGCAGTGTGTTGGTCTCTGAAGCTTTCTTT.

This clonotype has ten or more counts. The CDR3 DNA is TGTGCCAGCAGCACAGCCACTAGAGGGGGGAGCTACCCCTCCTACGAGCAGTACGTC. It yields the protein CASSTATRGGSYPSYEQYV. J is TRBJ2-7 and V is TRBV7-9; D possibly matches TRBD1 or TRBD2 (6 bases each). V was shortened by 5 bases and J by 0 bases, with 26 bases between the two germline ends. The CDR3 sequence is 19 residues long. Looked up from germline, CDR1 is SEHNR and CDR2 is FQNEAQ (reference sequence).

The chain joins TRBV29-1 to TRBJ2-2, with TRBD2 identical over 8 bases. This CDR3 comprises 15 residues. Germline CDR1 reads SQVTM; CDR2 reads ANQGSEA. V shed 4 bases and J 7 bases; nucleotides not matched to a gene: 11. CDR3 DNA: TGCAGCGTTGCCCCGGGGGGGGCCCTGAACGGGGAGCTGTTTTTT. Its translation is CSVAPGGALNGELFF.